The rows below give T cell receptor beta chains drawn from one sample of a study of blood T cell repertoires in COVID-19. Method: immunoSEQ multiplex PCR; TCRdb's copy keeps in-frame clones and lacks some. The data show hundreds of thousands of clones, roughly four fifths seen once. The sample consisted of peripheral blood. Receptors originate from a woman aged 65 to 85 with acute or convalescent COVID-19. CDR3s include the opening cysteine and the closing phenylalanine or tryptophan. D genes are given only for firm matches. The size field is filled for only some rows; it gives once, few, many or a size class.

clone_size: NA
cdr3_length: 15
j_call: TRBJ1-6
d_call: NA
v_call: TRBV7-2
cdr3_aa: CASSLGQGSNSPLHF
cdr3_nt: TGTGCCAGCAGCTTAGGCCAGGGCAGTAATTCACCCCTCCACTTT

clone_size: NA
cdr3_length: 15
j_call: TRBJ2-3
d_call: NA
v_call: TRBV6-5
cdr3_aa: CASSSQGLRTDTQYF
cdr3_nt: TGTGCCAGCAGTTCACAGGGCCTTCGCACAGATACGCAGTATTTT

clone_size: NA
cdr3_length: 19
j_call: TRBJ1-1
d_call: NA
v_call: TRBV21-1
cdr3_aa: CASSKIKDSSPRFCTEAFF
cdr3_nt: TGTGCCAGCAGCAAAATCAAGGACAGTTCCCCTAGGTTTTGCACTGAAGCTTTCTTT

clone_size: NA
cdr3_length: 15
j_call: TRBJ2-1
d_call: TRBD1
v_call: TRBV27
cdr3_aa: CASRPRTGTYNEQFF
cdr3_nt: TGTGCCAGCAGGCCGAGGACAGGGACCTACAATGAGCAGTTCTTC

clone_size: NA
cdr3_length: 16
j_call: TRBJ1-5
d_call: NA
v_call: TRBV9
cdr3_aa: CASSERREGRVEPQHF
cdr3_nt: TGTGCCAGCAGCGAAAGGAGGGAAGGCCGAGTCGAGCCCCAGCATTTT

clone_size: NA
cdr3_length: 12
j_call: TRBJ1-2
d_call: NA
v_call: TRBV19
cdr3_aa: CASISSGYGYTF
cdr3_nt: TGTGCCAGTATCAGTAGCGGCTATGGCTACACCTTC

clone_size: NA
cdr3_length: 15
j_call: TRBJ1-2
d_call: NA
v_call: TRBV5-1
cdr3_aa: CASSLGTDLNYGYTF
cdr3_nt: TGCGCCAGCAGCTTGGGGACAGATCTAAACTATGGCTACACCTTC

clone_size: NA
cdr3_length: 13
j_call: TRBJ2-5
d_call: TRBD1
v_call: TRBV24-1
cdr3_aa: CATSKGALETQYF
cdr3_nt: TGTGCCACCAGTAAGGGGGCCTTAGAGACCCAGTACTTC

clone_size: NA
cdr3_length: 12
j_call: TRBJ1-2
d_call: NA
v_call: TRBV2
cdr3_aa: CASSLTAYGYTF
cdr3_nt: TGTGCCAGCAGCCTGACAGCCTATGGCTACACCTTC

clone_size: once
cdr3_length: 16
j_call: TRBJ2-1
d_call: TRBD1
v_call: TRBV5-8
cdr3_aa: CASSSRTGGSTREQFF
cdr3_nt: TGTGCCAGCAGCTCCCGCACAGGGGGTAGTACAAGGGAGCAGTTCTTC

clone_size: NA
cdr3_length: 13
j_call: TRBJ2-4
d_call: NA
v_call: TRBV19
cdr3_aa: CASSEGSKNIQYF
cdr3_nt: TGTGCCAGTAGTGAGGGTTCCAAAAACATTCAGTACTTC

clone_size: NA
cdr3_length: 15
j_call: TRBJ1-1
d_call: NA
v_call: TRBV5-1
cdr3_aa: CASSPPPDRNTEAFF
cdr3_nt: TGCGCCAGCAGCCCTCCCCCGGACAGGAACACTGAAGCTTTCTTT

clone_size: NA
cdr3_length: 15
j_call: TRBJ2-2
d_call: NA
v_call: TRBV5-1
cdr3_aa: CASSLRGMNTGELFF
cdr3_nt: TGCGCCAGCAGCTTGAGGGGGATGAACACCGGGGAGCTGTTTTTT

clone_size: NA
cdr3_length: 13
j_call: TRBJ2-1
d_call: NA
v_call: TRBV7-9
cdr3_aa: CASPGSSYNEQFF
cdr3_nt: TGTGCCAGCCCTGGGAGCTCCTACAATGAGCAGTTCTTC

clone_size: NA
cdr3_length: 12
j_call: TRBJ1-1
d_call: NA
v_call: TRBV30
cdr3_aa: CAWGPRRTEAFF
cdr3_nt: TGTGCCTGGGGACCGAGGAGGACTGAAGCTTTCTTT

clone_size: NA
cdr3_length: 15
j_call: TRBJ1-4
d_call: TRBD1
v_call: TRBV6-5
cdr3_aa: CASRYSGTENEKLFF
cdr3_nt: TGTGCCAGCAGATACTCCGGGACAGAAAATGAAAAACTGTTTTTT

clone_size: NA
cdr3_length: 14
j_call: TRBJ1-2
d_call: NA
v_call: TRBV7-9
cdr3_aa: CASSPRYANYGYTF
cdr3_nt: TGTGCCAGCAGCCCCCGGTACGCTAACTATGGCTACACCTTC

clone_size: NA
cdr3_length: 13
j_call: TRBJ1-1
d_call: NA
v_call: TRBV28
cdr3_aa: CANSQGLNTEAFF
cdr3_nt: TGTGCCAACTCGCAGGGCTTGAACACTGAAGCTTTCTTT

clone_size: NA
cdr3_length: 16
j_call: TRBJ2-1
d_call: TRBD2
v_call: TRBV7-2
cdr3_aa: CASSLNGLAAGHRQFF
cdr3_nt: TGTGCCAGCAGCTTAAACGGACTAGCGGCGGGGCACAGGCAGTTCTTC

clone_size: NA
cdr3_length: 13
j_call: TRBJ2-5
d_call: NA
v_call: TRBV9
cdr3_aa: CASSVQAQETQYF
cdr3_nt: TGTGCCAGCAGCGTTCAGGCACAAGAGACCCAGTACTTC

clone_size: NA
cdr3_length: 14
j_call: TRBJ1-5
d_call: NA
v_call: TRBV6-5
cdr3_aa: CASARAFGGQPQHF
cdr3_nt: TGTGCCAGCGCCCGGGCCTTCGGGGGTCAGCCCCAGCATTTT

clone_size: once
cdr3_length: 17
j_call: TRBJ1-3
d_call: TRBD1
v_call: TRBV7-8
cdr3_aa: CASSLTSLTGTGNTIYF
cdr3_nt: TGTGCCAGCAGCTTAACATCACTGACAGGGACTGGAAACACCATATATTTT

clone_size: NA
cdr3_length: 13
j_call: TRBJ1-6
d_call: TRBD1
v_call: TRBV9
cdr3_aa: CASGDRGNSPLHF
cdr3_nt: TGTGCCAGCGGGGACAGGGGAAATTCACCCCTCCACTTT

clone_size: NA
cdr3_length: 13
j_call: TRBJ1-1
d_call: NA
v_call: TRBV19
cdr3_aa: CASSTGLNTEAFF
cdr3_nt: TGTGCCAGTAGTACAGGTCTGAACACTGAAGCTTTCTTT

clone_size: NA
cdr3_length: 14
j_call: TRBJ1-4
d_call: NA
v_call: TRBV6-1
cdr3_aa: CASSDPGMNEKLFF
cdr3_nt: TGTGCCAGCAGTGACCCGGGAATGAATGAAAAACTGTTTTTT

clone_size: NA
cdr3_length: 13
j_call: TRBJ2-5
d_call: NA
v_call: TRBV3-1/TRBV3-2
cdr3_aa: CAILQQGEETQYF
cdr3_nt: TGTGCCATCCTCCAACAGGGAGAAGAGACCCAGTACTTC

clone_size: many
cdr3_length: 14
j_call: TRBJ1-2
d_call: NA
v_call: TRBV6-1
cdr3_aa: CASSEGAGIYGYTF
cdr3_nt: TGTGCCAGCAGTGAAGGGGCAGGGATCTATGGCTACACCTTC